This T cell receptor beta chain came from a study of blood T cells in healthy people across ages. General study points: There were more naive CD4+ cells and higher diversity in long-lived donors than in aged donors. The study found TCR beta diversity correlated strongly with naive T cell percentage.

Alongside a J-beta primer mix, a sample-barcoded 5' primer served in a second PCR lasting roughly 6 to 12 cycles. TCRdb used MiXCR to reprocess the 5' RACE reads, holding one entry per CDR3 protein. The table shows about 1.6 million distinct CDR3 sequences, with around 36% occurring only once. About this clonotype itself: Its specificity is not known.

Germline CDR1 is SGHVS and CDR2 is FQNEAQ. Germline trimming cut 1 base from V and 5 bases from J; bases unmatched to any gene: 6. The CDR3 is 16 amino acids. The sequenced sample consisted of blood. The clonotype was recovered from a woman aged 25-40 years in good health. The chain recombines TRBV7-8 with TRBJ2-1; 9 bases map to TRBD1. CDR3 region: CASSLVGTGTDNEQFF. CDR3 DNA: TGTGCCAGCAGCTTAGTCGGGACAGGGACCGACAATGAGCAGTTCTTC.